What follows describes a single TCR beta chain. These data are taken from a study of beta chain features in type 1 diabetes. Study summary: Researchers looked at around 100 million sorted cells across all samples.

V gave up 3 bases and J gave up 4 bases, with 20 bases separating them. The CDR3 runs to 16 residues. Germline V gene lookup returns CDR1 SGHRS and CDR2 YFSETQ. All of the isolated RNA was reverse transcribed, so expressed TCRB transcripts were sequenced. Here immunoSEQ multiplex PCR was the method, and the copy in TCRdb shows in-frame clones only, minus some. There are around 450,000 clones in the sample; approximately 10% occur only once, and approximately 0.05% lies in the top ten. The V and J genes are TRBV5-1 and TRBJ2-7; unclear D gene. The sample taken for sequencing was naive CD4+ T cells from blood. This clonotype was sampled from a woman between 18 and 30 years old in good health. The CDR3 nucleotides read TGCGCCAGCAGCTCCCCCCTACCGACCAGCACGTACGAGCAGTACGTC. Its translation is CASSSPLPTSTYEQYV.